This record covers a single T cell receptor beta chain. There is no known antigen for this receptor. There are no base qualities to consult, and no much larger clone falls within one base. The source of the sample is a study of beta chain features in type 1 diabetes (dated by TCRdb to the late 2010s). About the study as a whole: Mean age, gender distribution, total cell number and subset yield did not differ between patients and healthy donors. Across all samples, some 110,000,000 sorted cells were examined, and cell number per subset correlated strongly with RNA yield. Regulatory and stem cell-like memory subsets were isolated from only 8 patients and roughly 8 healthy donors, whereas naive and central memory subsets came from all 30 or so donors. The study compared TCRB repertoires of sorted circulating CD4+ T cell subsets between recently diagnosed type 1 diabetes patients and matched healthy donors.

What the study reported, not specific to this receptor: Naive, central memory and regulatory TCRB repertoires appeared to be more alike among patients than among healthy donors. Patients with type 1 diabetes made fewer insertions and deleted more nucleotides at VDJ recombination sites, implying thymic rearrangement abnormalities. Shorter templates might have been favored by PCR, but patient and control samples were amplified and corrected together, so both groups would have been affected equally by any skew. In all four CD4+ subsets, TCRB CDR3 length was moderately but significantly shorter in type 1 diabetes patients. Because cDNA was sequenced instead of genomic DNA, highly expressing activated cells could be over-represented, though the groups showed no difference in activation or CD3 levels. Only small numbers of individuals were included in the HLA sub-analyses, which left unresolved whether HLA type had any influence on TCRB rearrangement.

The CDR3 runs 14 amino acids, cysteine and phenylalanine included. Only the CDR3 region is kept as DNA, spanning 42 bases read in frame from base 1. CDR1 and CDR2, looked up from the germline V gene (reference sequence), are SEHNR and FQNEAQ. V is shortened by 7 bases, J by 2 bases, and the region joining them spans 12 bases. All of the isolated RNA was reverse transcribed with the High Capacity cDNA Reverse Transcription Kit, so expressed TCRB transcripts were sequenced. Deep immunoSEQ sequencing was performed on naive, central memory and regulatory T cell samples, with an average of around 3.5 million total reads per sample. Sorted cells were lysed in RLT buffer and RNA was extracted with DNase-treated RNeasy Micro or Mini kits, depending on cell number. Each cell subset was processed separately to prevent cross-contamination, with patient and healthy donor samples processed together. Using the immunoSEQ multiplex PCR, TCRB sequences were amplified from cDNA into 87-bp fragments spanning the CDR3 region. Sequencing of the amplicons was performed on the Illumina HiSeq platform. Processing in the source paper ran as follows. PCR bias was corrected computationally using synthetic template baselines, and reads within Hamming distance 2 were collapsed, with unmergeable singletons discarded. Reads were aligned to IMGT to assign V, D and J genes, CDR3 length, and insertions or deletions at six rearrangement sites. Clonotype counts were normalized to sorted cell number within each subset before computing true diversity and Gini coefficients with the tcR R package. Repertoire sharing was quantified using the overlap coefficient calculated on TCRB nucleotide sequences. Out-of-frame TCRB sequences from naive cells were analyzed as a proxy for the pre-selection repertoire. Here the immuneACCESS table is served through TCRdb, limited to in-frame sequences with V and J called. Missing clones are a known gap in these copies; in checked studies unresolved V genes cover under half, and the rest lacks a known reason. Clone size and the V and J calls come from that table; the DNA yielded D and trimming. The sample records under 800,000 clones, roughly 15% of which are singletons. The biggest ten clones account for more than 0.08% of the sample.

Each donor gave one peripheral blood draw, about 110 mL on average, collected into heparinised tubes. Naive, central memory, regulatory and stem cell-like memory CD4+ T cells were sorted on a BD FACSAria II using a panel including CD45RO, CCR7, CD25, CD127, CD95 and CD27. Purity was above 95% for every sorted population. Right away, PBMCs were isolated by Lymphoprep density gradient centrifugation and were stained directly, with no culture step. Samples were stained and sorted in pairs, with one healthy donor and one patient per experiment, so that batch effects were minimized. Sequencing input: naive CD4+ T cells from blood. Interpreted using the paper, the cell subset or site label stands for: true naive CD4+ T cells. The V and J genes are TRBV7-9 and TRBJ1-3; D gene: possibly TRBD1, on 5 matching bases. The sequence was obtained from a man between 18 and 29 years old in good health. The bases read TGTGCCAGCACCGGGGCTGAGGCTGGAAACACCATATATTTT. It codes for CASTGAEAGNTIYF.